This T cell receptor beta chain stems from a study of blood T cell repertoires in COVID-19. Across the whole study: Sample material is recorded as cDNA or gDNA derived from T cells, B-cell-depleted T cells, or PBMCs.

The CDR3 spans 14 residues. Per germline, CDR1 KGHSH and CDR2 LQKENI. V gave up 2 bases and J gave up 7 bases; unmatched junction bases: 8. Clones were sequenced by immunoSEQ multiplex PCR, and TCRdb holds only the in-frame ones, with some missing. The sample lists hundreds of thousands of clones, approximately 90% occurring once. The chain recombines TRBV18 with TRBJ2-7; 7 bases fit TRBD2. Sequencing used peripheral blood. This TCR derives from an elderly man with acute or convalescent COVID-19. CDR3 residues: CASSPLAGVREQYF. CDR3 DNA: TGTGCCAGCTCACCATTGGCGGGAGTGAGAGAGCAGTACTTC.